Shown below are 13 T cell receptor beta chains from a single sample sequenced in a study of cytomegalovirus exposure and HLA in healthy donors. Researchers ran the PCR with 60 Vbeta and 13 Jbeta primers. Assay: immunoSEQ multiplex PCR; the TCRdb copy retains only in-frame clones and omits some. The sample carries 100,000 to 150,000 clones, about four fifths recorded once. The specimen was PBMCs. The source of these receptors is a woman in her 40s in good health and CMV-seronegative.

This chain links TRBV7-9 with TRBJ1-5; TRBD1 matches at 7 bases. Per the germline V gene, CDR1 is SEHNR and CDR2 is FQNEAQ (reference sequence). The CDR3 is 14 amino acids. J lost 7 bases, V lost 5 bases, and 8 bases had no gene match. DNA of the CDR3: TGTGCCAGCAGCGGACAGGCGGTTAGCCAGCCCCAGCATTTT. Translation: CASSGQAVSQPQHF.

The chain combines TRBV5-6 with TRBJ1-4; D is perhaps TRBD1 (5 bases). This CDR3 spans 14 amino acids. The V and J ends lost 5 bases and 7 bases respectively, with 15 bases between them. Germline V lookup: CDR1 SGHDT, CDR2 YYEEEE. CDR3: CASRRGGVGEKLFF. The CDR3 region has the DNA TGTGCCAGCAGACGGGGGGGAGTCGGTGAAAAACTGTTTTTT. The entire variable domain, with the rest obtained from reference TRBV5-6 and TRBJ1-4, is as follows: DAGVTQSPTHLIKTRGQQVTLRCSPKSGHDTVSWYQQALGQGPQFIFQYYEEEERQRGNFPDRFSGHQFPNYSSELNVNALLLGDSALYLCASRRGGVGEKLFFGSGTQLSVL.

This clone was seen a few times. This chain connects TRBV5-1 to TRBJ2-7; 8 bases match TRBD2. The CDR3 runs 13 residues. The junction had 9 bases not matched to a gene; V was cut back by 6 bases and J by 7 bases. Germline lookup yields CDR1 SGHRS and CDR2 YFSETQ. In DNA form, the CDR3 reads TGCGCCAGCACCCCGGACGGGGGGGGTGAGCAGTACTTC. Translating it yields CASTPDGGGEQYF.

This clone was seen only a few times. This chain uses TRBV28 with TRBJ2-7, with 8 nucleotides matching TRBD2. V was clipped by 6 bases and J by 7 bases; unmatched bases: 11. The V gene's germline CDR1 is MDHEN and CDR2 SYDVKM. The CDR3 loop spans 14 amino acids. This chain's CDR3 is CASSLPGLVGEQYF. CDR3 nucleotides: TGTGCCAGCAGCCTACCGGGACTAGTCGGAGAGCAGTACTTC. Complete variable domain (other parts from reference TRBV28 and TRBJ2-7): DVKVTQSSRYLVKRTGEKVFLECVQDMDHENMFWYRQDPGLGLRLIYFSYDVKMKEKGDIPEGYSVSREKKERFSLILESASTNQTSMYLCASSLPGLVGEQYFGPGTRLTVT.

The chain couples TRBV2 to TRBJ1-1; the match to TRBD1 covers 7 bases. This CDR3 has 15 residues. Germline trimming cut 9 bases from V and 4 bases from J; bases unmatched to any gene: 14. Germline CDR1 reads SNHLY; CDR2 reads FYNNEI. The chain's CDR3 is CARVDRVRGGTEAFF. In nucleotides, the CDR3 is TGTGCCAGAGTAGACAGGGTTCGAGGGGGCACTGAAGCTTTCTTT.

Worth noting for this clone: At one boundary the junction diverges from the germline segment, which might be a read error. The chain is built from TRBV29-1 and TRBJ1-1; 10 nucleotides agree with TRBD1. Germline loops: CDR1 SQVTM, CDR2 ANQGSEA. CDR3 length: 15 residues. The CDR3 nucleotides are TGCAGCGTACATCGCTCGGGACAGGGGAACGCTGAAGCTTTCTTT. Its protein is CSVHRSGQGNAEAFF.

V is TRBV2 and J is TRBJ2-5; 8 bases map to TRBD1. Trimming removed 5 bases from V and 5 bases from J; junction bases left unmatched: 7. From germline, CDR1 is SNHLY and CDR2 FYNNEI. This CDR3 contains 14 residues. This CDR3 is CASSWGRDRETQYF. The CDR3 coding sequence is TGTGCCAGCAGTTGGGGCCGGGACAGGGAGACCCAGTACTTC.

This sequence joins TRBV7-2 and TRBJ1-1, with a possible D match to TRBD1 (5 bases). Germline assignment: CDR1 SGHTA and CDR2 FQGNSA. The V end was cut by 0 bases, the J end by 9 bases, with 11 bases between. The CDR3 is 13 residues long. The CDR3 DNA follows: TGTGCCAGCAGCTTAGCGGGGACTGCCAAAGCTTTCTTT. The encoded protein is CASSLAGTAKAFF.

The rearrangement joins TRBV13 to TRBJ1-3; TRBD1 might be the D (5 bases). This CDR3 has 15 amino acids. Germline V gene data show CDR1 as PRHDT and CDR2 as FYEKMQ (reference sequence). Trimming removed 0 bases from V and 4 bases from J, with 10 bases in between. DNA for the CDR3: TGTGCCAGCAGCTTAGGGAAGGGGCAAGGAAACACCATATATTTT. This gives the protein CASSLGKGQGNTIYF.

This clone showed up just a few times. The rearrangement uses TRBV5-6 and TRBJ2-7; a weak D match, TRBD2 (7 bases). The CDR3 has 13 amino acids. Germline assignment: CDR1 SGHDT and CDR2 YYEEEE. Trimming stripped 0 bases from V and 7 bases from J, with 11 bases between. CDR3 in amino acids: CASSLAGGREQYF. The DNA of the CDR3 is TGTGCCAGCAGCTTGGCGGGGGGCAGAGAGCAGTACTTC. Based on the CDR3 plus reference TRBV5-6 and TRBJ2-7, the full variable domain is DAGVTQSPTHLIKTRGQQVTLRCSPKSGHDTVSWYQQALGQGPQFIFQYYEEEERQRGNFPDRFSGHQFPNYSSELNVNALLLGDSALYLCASSLAGGREQYFGPGTRLTVT.

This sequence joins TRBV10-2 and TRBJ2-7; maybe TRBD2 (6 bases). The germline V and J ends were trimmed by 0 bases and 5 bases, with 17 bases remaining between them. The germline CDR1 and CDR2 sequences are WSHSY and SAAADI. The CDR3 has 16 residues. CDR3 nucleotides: TGCGCCAGCAGTGAGTCGCTCGGGAGTCACGGGGACGAGCAGTACTTC. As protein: CASSESLGSHGDEQYF.

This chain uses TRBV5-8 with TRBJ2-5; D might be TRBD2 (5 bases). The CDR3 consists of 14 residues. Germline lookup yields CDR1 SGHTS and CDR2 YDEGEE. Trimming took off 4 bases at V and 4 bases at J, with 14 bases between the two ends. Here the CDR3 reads CASSPSRVIETQYF. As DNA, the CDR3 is TGTGCCAGCAGCCCTTCGAGGGTCATAGAGACCCAGTACTTC. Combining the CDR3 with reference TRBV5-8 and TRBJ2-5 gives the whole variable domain EAGVTQSPTHLIKTRGQQATLRCSPISGHTSVYWYQQALGLGLQFLLWYDEGEERNRGNFPPRFSGRQFPNYSSELNVNALELEDSALYLCASSPSRVIETQYFGPGTRLLVL.

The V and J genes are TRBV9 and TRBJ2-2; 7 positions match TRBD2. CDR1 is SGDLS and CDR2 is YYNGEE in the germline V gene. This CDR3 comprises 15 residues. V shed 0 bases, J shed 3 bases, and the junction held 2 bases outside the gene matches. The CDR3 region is CASSVEAGYTGELFF. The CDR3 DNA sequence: TGTGCCAGCAGCGTAGAAGCGGGATACACCGGGGAGCTGTTTTTT.